A single sample gave rise to the 8 T cell receptor beta chains below, sequenced in a study of OX40 agonist ivuxolimab in advanced cancers. Clones were sequenced by immunoSEQ multiplex PCR, and TCRdb holds only the in-frame ones, with some missing. The data contain tens of thousands of clones, 80% to 90% of them singletons. Here the sequenced sample was CD4+ or CD8+ T cells sorted from blood, taken in a trial of the OX40 agonist ivuxolimab. Every receptor here comes from an adult with an advanced solid tumor such as melanoma, head and neck, liver or kidney cancer.

As regards this clone: The same CDR3 also results from other DNA sequences found in this sample. V gene TRBV28 combines with J gene TRBJ1-1; D is uncertain. V gave up 3 bases and J gave up 1 base, with 6 bases separating them. Germline values: CDR1 MDHEN, CDR2 SYDVKM. The CDR3 sequence is 13 residues long. Here the CDR3 reads CASSFRRNTEAFF. The CDR3 DNA follows: TGTGCCAGCAGTTTCCGGAGGAACACTGAAGCTTTCTTT.

The rearrangement uses TRBV29-1 and TRBJ2-2; TRBD2 might be the D (6 bases). Germline assignment: CDR1 SQVTM and CDR2 ANQGSEA. Trimming took off 6 bases at V and 6 bases at J, with 11 bases between the two ends. CDR3 length: 12 residues. DNA of the CDR3: TGCAGCGTCTCGACTAGACCCGGGGAGCTGTTTTTT. It specifies CSVSTRPGELFF.

The chain links TRBV6-5 to TRBJ2-1; D ambiguous. Germline V gene lookup returns CDR1 MNHEY and CDR2 SVGAGI. The V and J ends lost 6 bases and 6 bases respectively, with 12 bases between them. The CDR3 covers 13 residues. CDR3: CASSLGRVNEQFF. The CDR3 DNA reads TGTGCCAGCAGCCTTGGTCGGGTCAATGAGCAGTTCTTC.

The chain recombines TRBV18 with TRBJ2-5; D not resolved. The DNA end is a closer match to TRBJ2-7, so the J assignment may be wrong. CDR1 is KGHSH, CDR2 LQKENI, per germline. The CDR3 is 12 residues long. The CDR3 is CASSPGTYEQYF. For the CDR3, the DNA is TGTGCCAGCTCACCGGGAACATACGAGCAGTACTTC.

This chain uses TRBV4-1 with TRBJ2-2, with 16 nucleotides matching TRBD2. There are 19 residues in the CDR3. Germline assignment: CDR1 MGHRA and CDR2 YSYEKL. Trimming took 0 bases from V and 6 from J; bases not matched to a gene: 7. CDR3 sequence (DNA): TGCGCCAGCAGCCAAGACCCGGGACTAGCGGGAGGGTCGGCCGGGGAGCTGTTTTTT. This translates into CASSQDPGLAGGSAGELFF.

The chain joins TRBV6-1 to TRBJ2-2; tentative D call: TRBD1 (5 bases). Trimming left V 6 bases short and J 1 base short, with 12 bases between. The CDR3 has 15 amino acids. The germline gives CDR1 MNHNS, CDR2 SASEGT. CDR3 sequence (DNA): TGTGCCAGCAGCCGTTTCGGACAGAACACCGGGGAGCTGTTTTTT. Residues: CASSRFGQNTGELFF.

V usage is TRBV5-4 and J usage is TRBJ1-3; tentatively, D is TRBD1 (5 bases). The CDR3 runs 15 residues. Germline V gives CDR1 SGHNT, CDR2 YYREEE (reference sequence). The V end was cut by 0 bases, the J end by 0 bases, with 7 bases between. CDR3 residues: CASSLDRRSGNTIYF. The CDR3 DNA sequence: TGTGCCAGCAGCTTGGACAGGCGCTCTGGAAACACCATATATTTT.

V and J are TRBV7-8 and TRBJ2-2; D remains ambiguous. This CDR3 contains 12 residues. CDR1 and CDR2 (germline): SGHVS, FQNEAQ. V lost 5 bases to trimming and J lost 11 bases, with 12 bases between them. The chain's CDR3 is CASSTSPSELFF. The CDR3 DNA reads as TGTGCCAGCAGCACGAGCCCGAGCGAGCTGTTTTTT.